This is a list of T cell receptor beta chains from one sample in a study of blood T cells in healthy people across ages. TCRdb used MiXCR to reprocess the 5' RACE reads, holding one entry per CDR3 protein. Of fewer than 1.5 million distinct CDR3 sequences listed, 42% are singletons. The sequenced sample consisted of blood. All receptors come from a woman aged 18-30 years in good health. The CDR3 runs from the conserved cysteine through the conserved F or W. Each record gives: clone size, J gene, D gene, V gene, CDR3 protein, CDR3 DNA. A D gene is named only where the DNA matches it firmly. Expanded clones get a size class; other rows say once, few or many, or leave the size out.

>many|TRBJ2-1|TRBD2|TRBV4-1
CASSLEGSGIGNEQFF
TGCGCCAGCAGCCTCGAGGGAAGCGGGATCGGCAATGAGCAGTTCTTC
>NA|TRBJ1-4|NA|TRBV7-9
CASSRDDVKLFF
TGTGCCAGCAGCCGGGACGATGTCAAACTGTTTTTT
>NA|TRBJ1-6|NA|TRBV2
CASRVDGNSPLHF
TGTGCCAGCAGAGTCGACGGAAATTCACCCCTCCACTTT
>NA|TRBJ2-3|NA|TRBV5-1
CASSWGGRDTQYF
TGCGCCAGCAGCTGGGGAGGTAGAGATACGCAGTATTTT
>NA|TRBJ2-5|TRBD1|TRBV12-3/TRBV12-4
CASSLNSGTGPLKETQYF
TGTGCCAGCAGCCTAAATTCCGGGACAGGGCCCCTCAAAGAGACCCAGTACTTC
>NA|TRBJ1-2|NA|TRBV10-3
CAISNSSYGYTF
TGTGCCATCAGTAACAGTTCCTATGGCTACACCTTC
>NA|TRBJ2-7|TRBD1|TRBV12-3/TRBV12-4
CASSLRTGHNEQYF
TGTGCCAGCAGTCTAAGGACAGGGCACAATGAGCAGTACTTC
>NA|TRBJ2-3|TRBD1|TRBV6-2/TRBV6-3
CASSRGQVEDTQYF
TGTGCCAGCAGTCGAGGACAGGTTGAAGATACGCAGTATTTT
>NA|TRBJ2-3|NA|TRBV28
CASSLPSKLADTQYF
TGTGCCAGCAGCCTCCCCAGTAAATTGGCAGATACGCAGTATTTT
>few|TRBJ2-4|NA|TRBV12-3/TRBV12-4
CASSFPFSPFQYF
TGTGCCAGCAGTTTCCCGTTTAGCCCCTTTCAGTACTTC
>NA|TRBJ1-4|NA|TRBV25-1
CASSEKGRGYEEKLFF
TGTGCCAGCAGTGAAAAGGGTCGGGGGTATGAGGAAAAACTGTTTTTT
>NA|TRBJ2-7|TRBD2|TRBV9
CASSAGLGGSYNEQYF
TGTGCCAGCAGCGCCGGACTAGGTGGTTCCTACAATGAGCAGTACTTC
>NA|TRBJ2-1|TRBD2|TRBV11-3
CASFPGGSGPYNEQFF
TGTGCCAGCTTTCCTGGGGGTAGCGGGCCCTACAATGAGCAGTTCTTC
>NA|TRBJ1-3|NA|TRBV6-5
CASSYSRWSASSGNTIYF
TGTGCCAGCAGTTACTCGCGATGGTCAGCTTCCTCTGGAAACACCATATATTTT
>many|TRBJ2-1|TRBD1|TRBV28
CARRTGRKGVNEQFF
TGTGCCAGAAGGACAGGGCGGAAGGGGGTCAATGAGCAGTTCTTC
>once|TRBJ1-1|NA|TRBV6-6
CASSYVDMNTEAFF
TGTGCCAGCAGTTACGTGGACATGAACACTGAAGCTTTCTTT
>few|TRBJ2-5|NA|TRBV6-2/TRBV6-3
CASSYSIPSLQETQYF
TGTGCCAGCAGTTACTCGATCCCGTCATTACAAGAGACCCAGTACTTC
>once|TRBJ2-2|NA|TRBV21-1
CASSKQFRESCGELFF
TGTGCCAGCAGCAAACAGTTTAGGGAGTCCTGCGGGGAGCTGTTTTTT
>NA|TRBJ2-3|TRBD2|TRBV7-2
CASSLKGGGADTQYF
TGTGCCAGCAGCTTAAAGGGCGGGGGGGCAGATACGCAGTATTTT
>NA|TRBJ2-7|TRBD1|TRBV9
CASSAGTGMVYEQYF
TGTGCCAGCAGCGCGGGGACAGGGATGGTCTACGAGCAGTACTTC
>NA|TRBJ2-3|NA|TRBV20-1
CSARVGLAVGTQYF
TGCAGTGCTAGAGTGGGGCTAGCAGTAGGTACGCAGTATTTT
>NA|TRBJ1-1|NA|TRBV6-2/TRBV6-3
CASRYREHTEAFF
TGTGCCAGCAGATACAGGGAACACACTGAAGCTTTCTTT
>few|TRBJ2-7|NA|TRBV7-9
CASSFSVLENYEQYF
TGTGCCAGCAGCTTCAGCGTCCTAGAGAACTACGAGCAGTACTTC
>NA|TRBJ2-2|NA|TRBV7-2
CASSRSGSGGGELFF
TGTGCCAGCAGCCGGAGCGGGTCCGGGGGCGGGGAGCTGTTTTTT
>NA|TRBJ1-4|TRBD1|TRBV4-1
CASSQLTGELELEKLFF
TGCGCCAGCAGCCAGTTAACAGGGGAACTGGAACTGGAAAAACTGTTTTTT
>few|TRBJ2-1|TRBD1|TRBV7-9
CASSSNDRGNEQFF
TGTGCCAGCAGCTCGAACGACAGGGGCAATGAGCAGTTCTTT
>NA|TRBJ1-2|NA|TRBV5-1
CASQGGGDGYTF
TGCGCCAGCCAAGGAGGGGGAGATGGCTACACCTTC
>NA|TRBJ2-5|TRBD2|TRBV24-1
CATSGRTSGGHQETQYF
TGTGCCACCAGTGGTAGGACTAGCGGGGGCCACCAAGAGACCCAGTACTTC
>NA|TRBJ2-5|NA|TRBV5-4
CASSLVEGNSRETQYF
TGTGCCAGCAGCTTGGTGGAGGGGAACTCGAGGGAGACCCAGTACTTC
>NA|TRBJ2-7|NA|TRBV7-8
CANSSAGAAYNEQYF
TGTGCCAACAGCTCCGCAGGGGCGGCCTACAATGAGCAGTACTTC
>NA|TRBJ2-7|TRBD2|TRBV20-1
CSAFGLAGGTYEQYF
TGCAGTGCTTTCGGACTAGCGGGGGGGACCTACGAGCAGTACTTC
>NA|TRBJ1-2|TRBD1|TRBV6-1
CASSEVGTAYGYTF
TGTGCCAGCAGTGAGGTTGGGACAGCCTATGGCTACACCTTC
>NA|TRBJ2-5|TRBD2|TRBV7-2
CASSLAKPGLERGTQYF
TGTGCCAGCAGCTTAGCGAAACCCGGACTAGAGAGGGGGACCCAGTACTTC
>once|TRBJ2-7|NA|TRBV30
CAWSPDAYEQYF
TGTGCCTGGAGTCCGGACGCCTACGAGCAGTACTTC
>NA|TRBJ2-1|NA|TRBV27
CASSLSVISYNEQFF
TGTGCCAGCAGTTTGTCTGTAATCTCCTACAATGAGCAGTTCTTC
>NA|TRBJ1-5|NA|TRBV20-1
CSAHEGGQPQHF
TGCAGTGCTCATGAGGGGGGTCAGCCCCAGCATTTT
>NA|TRBJ2-7|NA|TRBV5-1
CASSVPGPKKDYEQYF
TGCGCCAGCAGCGTCCCGGGACCGAAAAAGGACTACGAGCAGTACTTC
>NA|TRBJ1-6|NA|TRBV7-9
CASSLVGNFGSPLHF
TGTGCCAGCAGCTTAGTGGGGAACTTTGGTTCACCCCTCCACTTT
>NA|TRBJ2-1|NA|TRBV6-1
CASQELPSSYNEQFF
TGTGCCAGCCAGGAGCTTCCGAGCTCCTACAATGAGCAGTTCTTC
>NA|TRBJ2-7|TRBD1|TRBV20-1
CSAISAGQGRSYEQYF
TGCAGTGCCATCTCCGCTGGACAGGGCCGTTCCTACGAGCAGTACTTC
>NA|TRBJ2-3|NA|TRBV29-1
CNVTPLDTQYF
TGCAACGTGACTCCTTTAGATACGCAGTATTTT
>once|TRBJ1-1|NA|TRBV11-2
CASSLSDSGLGAFF
TGTGCCAGCAGCTTATCAGATTCTGGGCTCGGAGCTTTCTTT
>NA|TRBJ1-2|TRBD1|TRBV30
CAWADRAVGGYTF
TGTGCCTGGGCGGACAGGGCCGTGGGTGGCTACACCTTC
>NA|TRBJ2-5|NA|TRBV5-5
CASSFAPGGEETQYF
TGTGCCAGCAGCTTCGCCCCCGGTGGGGAAGAGACCCAGTACTTC
>many|TRBJ2-7|NA|TRBV10-3
CAISESRAGIKEQYF
TGTGCCATCAGTGAGTCGAGGGCAGGCATCAAGGAGCAGTACTTC
>NA|TRBJ2-5|TRBD2|TRBV20-1
CSARLAGVGETQYF
TGCAGTGCTAGGCTAGCGGGAGTGGGAGAGACCCAGTACTTC
>NA|TRBJ2-6|NA|TRBV6-5
CASSYAKTGANVLTF
TGTGCCAGCAGTTACGCCAAGACAGGGGCCAACGTCCTGACTTTC
>NA|TRBJ1-1|NA|TRBV6-1
CASSEIMNTEAFF
TGTGCCAGCAGTGAAATAATGAACACTGAAGCTTTCTTT
>NA|TRBJ2-2|NA|TRBV2
CASSEVAPELFF
TGTGCCAGCAGTGAAGTGGCCCCGGAGCTGTTTTTT
>NA|TRBJ2-3|TRBD2|TRBV2
CASSDNLAGGIDTQYF
TGTGCCAGCAGTGATAACCTAGCGGGAGGCATAGATACGCAGTATTTT
>few|TRBJ1-5|NA|TRBV11-2
CASSLEARGNQPQHF
TGTGCCAGCAGCTTAGAGGCCAGAGGCAATCAGCCCCAGCATTTT
>NA|TRBJ1-1|NA|TRBV20-1
CSASLSPLGGEAFF
TGCAGTGCTAGTTTGAGCCCCTTAGGCGGTGAAGCTTTCTTT
>NA|TRBJ1-2|NA|TRBV18
CASSPPEGSGYTF
TGTGCCAGCTCACCACCAGAGGGTTCTGGCTACACCTTC